Sequencing of this TCR beta chain was carried out in a study of shared clonotypes between healthy human individuals. CDR1 is SNHLY, CDR2 FYNNEI, per germline. J gave up 2 bases and V 6 bases, and 9 bases lay outside the gene matches. There are 19 residues in the CDR3. Sequencing used immunoSEQ multiplex PCR; TCRdb keeps in-frame clones, though not all of them. The sample yields more than 2 million clones, about 95% seen once. Naive CD8 cells lacked CD45RO and underwent positive selection for CCR7, leaving out terminally differentiated effector memory CD45RA+ cells. V usage is TRBV2 and J usage is TRBJ2-2; 16 bases align to TRBD2. Sequencing was done on a sample of naive CD8+ T cells sorted from blood. The TCR was taken from a man between 18 and 29 years old in good health. The CDR3 bases are TGTGCCAGCAGAAGCACCGGGACTAGCGGGAGGGCCAACACCGGGGAGCTGTTTTTT. This encodes CASRSTGTSGRANTGELFF.